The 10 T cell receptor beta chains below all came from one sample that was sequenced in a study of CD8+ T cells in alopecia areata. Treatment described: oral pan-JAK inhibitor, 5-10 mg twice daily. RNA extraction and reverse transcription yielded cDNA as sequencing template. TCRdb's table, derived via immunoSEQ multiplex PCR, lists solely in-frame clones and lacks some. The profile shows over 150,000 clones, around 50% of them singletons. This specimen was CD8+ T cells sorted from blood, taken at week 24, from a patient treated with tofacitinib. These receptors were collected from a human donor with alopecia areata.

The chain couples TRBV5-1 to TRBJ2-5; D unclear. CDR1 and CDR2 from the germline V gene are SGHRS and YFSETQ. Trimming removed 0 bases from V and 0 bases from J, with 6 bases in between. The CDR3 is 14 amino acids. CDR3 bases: TGCGCCAGCAGCTTGGAGGCGGACCAAGAGACCCAGTACTTC. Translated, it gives CASSLEADQETQYF. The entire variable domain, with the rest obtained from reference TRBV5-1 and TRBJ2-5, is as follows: KAGVTQTPRYLIKTRGQQVTLSCSPISGHRSVSWYQQTPGQGLQFLFEYFSETQRNKGNFPGRFSGRQFSNSRSEMNVSTLELGDSALYLCASSLEADQETQYFGPGTRLLVL.

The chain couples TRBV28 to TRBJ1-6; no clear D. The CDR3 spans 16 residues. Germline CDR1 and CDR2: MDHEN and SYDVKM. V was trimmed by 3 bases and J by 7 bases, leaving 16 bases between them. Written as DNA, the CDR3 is TGTGCCAGCAGTTTTCCCCAGTCCGGAGGCAATTCACCCCTCCACTTT. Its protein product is CASSFPQSGGNSPLHF.

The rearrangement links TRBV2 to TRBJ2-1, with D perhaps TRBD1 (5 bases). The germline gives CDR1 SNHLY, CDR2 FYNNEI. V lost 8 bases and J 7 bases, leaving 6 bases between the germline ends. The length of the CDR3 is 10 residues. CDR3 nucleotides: TGTGCCAGCGGACATAATGAGCAGTTCTTC. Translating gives CASGHNEQFF.

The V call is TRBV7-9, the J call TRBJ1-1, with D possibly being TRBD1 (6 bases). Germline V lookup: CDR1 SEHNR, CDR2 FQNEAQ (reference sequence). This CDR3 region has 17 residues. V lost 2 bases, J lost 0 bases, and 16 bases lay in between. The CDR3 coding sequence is TGTGCCAGCAGCTTATCAGGGGTTATTTGGATGAACACTGAAGCTTTCTTT. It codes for CASSLSGVIWMNTEAFF.

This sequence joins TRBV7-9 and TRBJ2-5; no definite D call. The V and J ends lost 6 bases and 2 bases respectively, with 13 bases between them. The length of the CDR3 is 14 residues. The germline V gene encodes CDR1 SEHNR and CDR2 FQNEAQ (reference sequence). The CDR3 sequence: CASRGAGMQETQYF. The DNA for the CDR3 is TGTGCCAGCAGAGGAGCAGGAATGCAAGAGACCCAGTACTTC.

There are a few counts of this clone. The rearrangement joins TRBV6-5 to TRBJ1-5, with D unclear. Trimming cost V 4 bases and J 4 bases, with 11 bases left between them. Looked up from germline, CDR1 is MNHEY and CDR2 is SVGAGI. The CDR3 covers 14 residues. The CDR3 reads CASSFFGVNQPQHF. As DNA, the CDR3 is TGTGCCAGCAGTTTCTTCGGGGTTAATCAGCCCCAGCATTTT.

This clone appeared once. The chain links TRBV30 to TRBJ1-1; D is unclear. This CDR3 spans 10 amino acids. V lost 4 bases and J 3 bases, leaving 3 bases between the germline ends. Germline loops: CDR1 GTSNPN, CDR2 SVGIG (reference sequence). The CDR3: CAWTDTEAFF. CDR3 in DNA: TGTGCCTGGACGGACACTGAAGCTTTCTTT. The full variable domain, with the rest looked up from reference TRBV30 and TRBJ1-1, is SQTIHQWPATLVQPVGSPLSLECTVEGTSNPNLYWYRQAAGRGLQLLFYSVGIGQISSEVPQNLSASRPQDRQFILSSKKLLLSDSGFYLCAWTDTEAFFGQGTRLTVV.

CDR3 DNA sequence: TGCGCCAGCAGCCAAGTTATCGTGGCGGACACCGGGGAGCTGTTTTTT. As protein: CASSQVIVADTGELFF. The gene calls are TRBV4-1 and TRBJ2-2; D uncertain. Trimming took off 1 base at V and 3 bases at J, with 12 bases between the two ends. CDR3 length equals 16 residues. Germline assignment: CDR1 MGHRA and CDR2 YSYEKL.

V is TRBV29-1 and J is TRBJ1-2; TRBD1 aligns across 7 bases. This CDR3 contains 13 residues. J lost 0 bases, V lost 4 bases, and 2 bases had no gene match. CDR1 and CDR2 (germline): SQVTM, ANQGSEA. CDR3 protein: CSVAQGTNYGYTF. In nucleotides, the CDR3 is TGCAGCGTTGCACAGGGGACTAACTATGGCTACACCTTC.

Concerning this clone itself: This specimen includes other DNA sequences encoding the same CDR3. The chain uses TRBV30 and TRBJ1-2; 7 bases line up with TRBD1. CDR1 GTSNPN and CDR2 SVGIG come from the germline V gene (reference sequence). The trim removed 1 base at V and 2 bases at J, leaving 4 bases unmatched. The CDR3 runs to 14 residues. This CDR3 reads CAWSGTGVNYGYTF. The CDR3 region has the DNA TGTGCCTGGAGTGGGACAGGCGTAAACTATGGCTACACCTTC.